This entry lists 5 T cell receptor beta chains sequenced from one sample in a study of T cell repertoires in cytomegalovirus infection. TCRdb re-derived calls from the reads in MiXCR, one entry per CDR3 protein. The sample lists approximately 250,000 distinct CDR3 sequences; approximately 9% were seen once. Sequenced input: PBMCs. These receptor sequences come from a human donor in good health (CMV status not recorded). Some clones in this sample may be carry-over from other donors' samples.

J is TRBJ2-7 and V is TRBV19; TRBD1 matches 8 bases. Trimming took 6 bases from V and 1 from J; bases not matched to a gene: 5. Germline values: CDR1 LNHDA, CDR2 SQIVND (reference sequence). This CDR3 has 14 amino acids. CDR3 sequence (DNA): TGTGCCAGTAGGCAGGGGGCAGATTCCTACGAGCAGTACTTC. Translating gives CASRQGADSYEQYF.

This clonotype was picked up many times. The chain couples TRBV14 to TRBJ2-1; 10 nucleotides align to TRBD2. Trimming took 6 bases from V and 12 from J; bases not matched to a gene: 14. The CDR3 runs 15 residues. Germline V CDR1 and CDR2: SGHDN, FVKESK. Written as DNA, the CDR3 is TGTGCCAGCAGACCTAGCGGGGGTCGACCCGGAGGGCAGTTCTTC. Protein: CASRPSGGRPGGQFF.

This clonotype appeared many times. The rearrangement links TRBV7-3 to TRBJ1-1; the D is unclear. CDR3 size: 14 residues. The V and J ends lost 3 bases and 5 bases respectively, with 13 bases between them. Germline V gene sequence: CDR1 SGHTA, CDR2 FQGTGA. The CDR3 coding sequence is TGTGCCAGCAGCTTGCTAGGGAAATCGACTGAAGCTTTCTTT. It codes for CASSLLGKSTEAFF.

This clonotype has more than one count but fewer than ten. The chain is built from TRBV29-1 and TRBJ2-1; 9 bases line up with TRBD2. CDR3 length equals 14 residues. The germline V gene encodes CDR1 SQVTM and CDR2 ANQGSEA. J was trimmed by 4 bases and V by 7 bases; bases with no gene match: 8. CDR3: CSALLTSGYNEQFF. The CDR3 nucleotides read TGCAGCGCCCTACTGACTAGCGGTTACAATGAGCAGTTCTTC.

This clonotype was picked up many times. This chain joins TRBV5-1 and TRBJ2-7, with D possibly matching TRBD1 (5 bases). The CDR3 runs to 15 residues. The V gene lost 3 bases and the J gene lost 2 bases, with 15 bases spanning the gap. Germline V gene sequence: CDR1 SGHRS, CDR2 YFSETQ. CDR3: CASSSQGTGPYEQYF. The CDR3 DNA reads as TGCGCCAGCAGCTCTCAGGGAACCGGACCCTACGAGCAGTACTTC.